This is a list of T cell receptor beta chains from one sample in a study of blood T cell repertoires in COVID-19. TCRdb's table, derived via immunoSEQ multiplex PCR, lists solely in-frame clones and lacks some. The table has about 310,000 clones, about 88% seen once. The sequenced material came from peripheral blood. The receptors were sampled from a man between 70 and 80 years old with acute or convalescent COVID-19. The CDR3 runs from the conserved cysteine through the conserved F or W. D genes are given only for firm matches. Clone size is shown for a subset of rows, as once, few, many or a class of expanded clone.

clone size: .; D gene: TRBD1; J gene: TRBJ2-2; V gene: TRBV4-3; CDR3 protein: CASSRERTGGHGELFF; CDR3 DNA: TGCGCCAGCAGCCGAGAAAGGACAGGGGGCCACGGGGAGCTGTTTTTT
clone size: .; D gene: TRBD1; J gene: TRBJ2-2; V gene: TRBV3-1/TRBV3-2; CDR3 protein: CASRRTGAGSTGELFF; CDR3 DNA: TGTGCCAGCAGGCGCACAGGGGCAGGTAGCACCGGGGAGCTGTTTTTT
clone size: once; D gene: .; J gene: TRBJ2-3; V gene: TRBV6-5; CDR3 protein: CASRIPGASDTQYF; CDR3 DNA: TGTGCCAGCAGAATACCGGGAGCCTCAGATACGCAGTATTTT
clone size: .; D gene: TRBD2; J gene: TRBJ2-7; V gene: TRBV28; CDR3 protein: CASSQASSGRYYEQYF; CDR3 DNA: TGTGCCAGCAGCCAGGCTTCTAGCGGGAGGTACTACGAGCAGTACTTC
clone size: .; D gene: TRBD2; J gene: TRBJ2-1; V gene: TRBV7-2; CDR3 protein: CASSLGGTSGRASYNEQFF; CDR3 DNA: TGTGCCAGCAGCTTAGGGGGGACTAGCGGGAGGGCCTCCTACAATGAGCAGTTCTTC
clone size: .; D gene: .; J gene: TRBJ1-1; V gene: TRBV5-1; CDR3 protein: CASSLSGSGNTEAFF; CDR3 DNA: TGCGCCAGCAGCTTGTCGGGTAGTGGGAACACTGAAGCTTTCTTT
clone size: .; D gene: TRBD2; J gene: TRBJ2-3; V gene: TRBV7-2; CDR3 protein: CASRRTSGPTGDTQYF; CDR3 DNA: TGTGCCAGCAGACGAACTAGCGGGCCCACCGGAGATACGCAGTATTTT
clone size: .; D gene: .; J gene: TRBJ2-2; V gene: TRBV7-3; CDR3 protein: CASSEPGKTGELFF; CDR3 DNA: TGTGCCAGCAGCGAACCCGGGAAAACCGGGGAGCTGTTTTTT
clone size: few; D gene: TRBD1; J gene: TRBJ1-5; V gene: TRBV7-8; CDR3 protein: CASSLLGLDRGFPLYSNQPQHF; CDR3 DNA: TGTGCCAGCAGCTTACTGGGCTTGGACAGGGGGTTCCCCTTGTATAGCAATCAGCCCCAGCATTTT
clone size: .; D gene: .; J gene: TRBJ2-3; V gene: TRBV24-1; CDR3 protein: CATSDKVGGSTDTQYF; CDR3 DNA: TGTGCCACCAGTGATAAGGTTGGCGGGAGCACAGATACGCAGTATTTT
clone size: .; D gene: .; J gene: TRBJ1-1; V gene: TRBV7-9; CDR3 protein: CASSPYREGNTEAFF; CDR3 DNA: TGTGCCAGCAGCCCGTACAGGGAAGGGAACACTGAAGCTTTCTTT
clone size: .; D gene: TRBD2; J gene: TRBJ2-1; V gene: TRBV7-2; CDR3 protein: CASSLWGAGGAHSEQFF; CDR3 DNA: TGTGCCAGCAGCTTATGGGGGGCGGGAGGGGCACATAGTGAGCAGTTCTTC
clone size: .; D gene: TRBD1; J gene: TRBJ2-1; V gene: TRBV15; CDR3 protein: CATSRDKGAQNYNEQFF; CDR3 DNA: TGTGCCACCAGCAGAGATAAGGGGGCGCAAAACTACAATGAGCAGTTCTTC
clone size: .; D gene: TRBD2; J gene: TRBJ2-1; V gene: TRBV27; CDR3 protein: CASTPSGRAGNEQFF; CDR3 DNA: TGTGCCAGCACCCCTAGCGGGAGGGCCGGAAATGAGCAGTTCTTC
clone size: .; D gene: .; J gene: TRBJ2-3; V gene: TRBV11-3; CDR3 protein: CASSQAPGTDTQYF; CDR3 DNA: TGTGCCAGCAGCCAAGCCCCTGGCACAGATACGCAGTATTTT
clone size: .; D gene: .; J gene: TRBJ1-1; V gene: TRBV20-1; CDR3 protein: CSASRQLMNTEAFF; CDR3 DNA: TGCAGTGCTAGTAGACAGCTTATGAACACTGAAGCTTTCTTT
clone size: .; D gene: TRBD1; J gene: TRBJ1-2; V gene: TRBV28; CDR3 protein: CASSSTGQDKYGYTF; CDR3 DNA: TGTGCCAGCAGTTCAACCGGACAGGACAAGTATGGCTACACCTTC
clone size: .; D gene: .; J gene: TRBJ1-4; V gene: TRBV3-1/TRBV3-2; CDR3 protein: CASSQGSRQLFF; CDR3 DNA: TGTGCCAGCAGCCAAGGGAGTAGGCAACTGTTTTTT
clone size: .; D gene: .; J gene: TRBJ1-4; V gene: TRBV15; CDR3 protein: CATSRGVRVREKLFF; CDR3 DNA: TGTGCCACCAGCAGAGGAGTCCGTGTCAGGGAAAAACTGTTTTTT
clone size: .; D gene: .; J gene: TRBJ1-4; V gene: TRBV21-1; CDR3 protein: CASSQDRGPGSNEKLFF; CDR3 DNA: TGTGCCAGCAGTCAAGACAGGGGTCCAGGTAGTAATGAAAAACTGTTTTTT
clone size: .; D gene: TRBD1; J gene: TRBJ2-3; V gene: TRBV5-1; CDR3 protein: CASSLEGQGTDTQYF; CDR3 DNA: TGCGCCAGCAGCTTGGAGGGACAGGGAACAGATACGCAGTATTTT
clone size: once; D gene: .; J gene: TRBJ1-5; V gene: TRBV5-4; CDR3 protein: CASSVQGRNQPQHF; CDR3 DNA: TGTGCCAGCAGCGTTCAGGGTCGCAATCAGCCCCAGCATTTT
clone size: .; D gene: TRBD1; J gene: TRBJ1-4; V gene: TRBV29-1; CDR3 protein: CSVSRTGDEKLFF; CDR3 DNA: TGCAGCGTTTCCCGGACAGGAGACGAAAAACTGTTTTTT
clone size: .; D gene: .; J gene: TRBJ2-5; V gene: TRBV4-3; CDR3 protein: CASSQDRGETQYF; CDR3 DNA: TGCGCCAGCAGCCAAGATAGGGGGGAGACCCAGTACTTC
clone size: few; D gene: TRBD2; J gene: TRBJ2-1; V gene: TRBV6-2/TRBV6-3; CDR3 protein: CASSASLAGGGWNEQFF; CDR3 DNA: TGTGCCAGCAGTGCCTCCCTAGCGGGAGGGGGCTGGAATGAGCAGTTCTTC
clone size: few; D gene: .; J gene: TRBJ2-1; V gene: TRBV7-3; CDR3 protein: CASSATGSANEQFF; CDR3 DNA: TGTGCCAGCAGCGCGACCGGGTCCGCCAATGAGCAGTTCTTC
clone size: .; D gene: TRBD1; J gene: TRBJ2-5; V gene: TRBV19; CDR3 protein: CASSPDRELGETQYF; CDR3 DNA: TGTGCCAGTAGTCCGGACAGGGAACTAGGGGAGACCCAGTACTTC
clone size: .; D gene: .; J gene: TRBJ2-5; V gene: TRBV28; CDR3 protein: CASSSRGRYQETQYF; CDR3 DNA: TGTGCCAGCAGCTCCAGGGGGAGGTACCAAGAGACCCAGTACTTC
clone size: .; D gene: .; J gene: TRBJ2-3; V gene: TRBV5-1; CDR3 protein: CASSWGEYTDTQYF; CDR3 DNA: TGCGCCAGCAGCTGGGGGGAATACACAGATACGCAGTATTTT
clone size: .; D gene: .; J gene: TRBJ1-5; V gene: TRBV28; CDR3 protein: CASSQAPDSILNQPQHF; CDR3 DNA: TGTGCCAGCAGTCAAGCCCCTGACAGTATACTTAATCAGCCCCAGCATTTT
clone size: .; D gene: .; J gene: TRBJ2-1; V gene: TRBV4-2; CDR3 protein: CASSQPAGALGNEQFF; CDR3 DNA: TGTGCCAGCAGCCAACCTGCTGGAGCCCTCGGTAATGAGCAGTTCTTC
clone size: .; D gene: TRBD1; J gene: TRBJ1-5; V gene: TRBV3-1/TRBV3-2; CDR3 protein: CASSLTGDGQPQHF; CDR3 DNA: TGTGCCAGCAGCCTCACAGGGGATGGCCAGCCCCAGCATTTT
clone size: .; D gene: TRBD1; J gene: TRBJ1-2; V gene: TRBV18; CDR3 protein: CASSRTPGQGTVYTF; CDR3 DNA: TGTGCCAGCTCCCGAACCCCGGGACAGGGAACCGTCTACACCTTC
clone size: .; D gene: .; J gene: TRBJ1-4; V gene: TRBV7-2; CDR3 protein: CASSLDSFRTNEKLFF; CDR3 DNA: TGTGCCAGCAGCTTAGACAGCTTCAGGACTAATGAAAAACTGTTTTTT
clone size: once; D gene: .; J gene: TRBJ2-3; V gene: TRBV18; CDR3 protein: CASSPSRADTQYF; CDR3 DNA: TGTGCCAGCTCACCTAGCCGGGCAGATACGCAGTATTTT
clone size: .; D gene: .; J gene: TRBJ2-7; V gene: TRBV6-5; CDR3 protein: CASSSPGSEQYF; CDR3 DNA: TGTGCCAGCAGTTCCCCTGGGAGCGAGCAGTACTTC
clone size: .; D gene: TRBD1; J gene: TRBJ1-6; V gene: TRBV19; CDR3 protein: CASTETRQGAFSPLHF; CDR3 DNA: TGTGCCAGTACCGAAACTAGACAGGGGGCGTTTTCACCCCTCCACTTT
clone size: once; D gene: .; J gene: TRBJ2-2; V gene: TRBV3-1/TRBV3-2; CDR3 protein: CVCGPPNTGELFF; CDR3 DNA: TGTGTTTGTGGCCCACCGAACACCGGGGAGCTGTTTTTT
clone size: .; D gene: TRBD2; J gene: TRBJ2-7; V gene: TRBV6-2/TRBV6-3; CDR3 protein: CASSSPRSGREGYEQYF; CDR3 DNA: TGTGCCAGCAGTTCTCCCCGCAGCGGGCGGGAGGGCTACGAGCAGTACTTC
clone size: .; D gene: TRBD2; J gene: TRBJ2-1; V gene: TRBV10-3; CDR3 protein: CAAAGTSGSASSYNEQFF; CDR3 DNA: TGTGCCGCCGCCGGGACTAGCGGGAGTGCGAGCTCCTACAATGAGCAGTTCTTC
clone size: .; D gene: TRBD1; J gene: TRBJ1-6; V gene: TRBV28; CDR3 protein: CASRPWDREKSPLHF; CDR3 DNA: TGTGCCAGCAGACCGTGGGACAGGGAGAAATCACCCCTCCACTTT
clone size: once; D gene: TRBD2; J gene: TRBJ2-5; V gene: TRBV15; CDR3 protein: CATSRVAGGGLETQYF; CDR3 DNA: TGTGCCACCAGCAGGGTAGCGGGAGGGGGACTGGAGACCCAGTACTTC
clone size: .; D gene: .; J gene: TRBJ1-1; V gene: TRBV6-5; CDR3 protein: CATSPGRNTEAFF; CDR3 DNA: TGTGCCACCTCCCCCGGGAGGAACACTGAAGCTTTCTTT
clone size: .; D gene: TRBD1; J gene: TRBJ1-2; V gene: TRBV19; CDR3 protein: CASGTGRGNYGYTF; CDR3 DNA: TGTGCCAGTGGGACAGGGAGGGGTAACTATGGCTACACCTTC
clone size: .; D gene: TRBD1; J gene: TRBJ1-6; V gene: TRBV19; CDR3 protein: CASSTGTANSPLHF; CDR3 DNA: TGTGCCAGTAGTACCGGGACAGCGAATTCACCCCTCCACTTT
clone size: .; D gene: .; J gene: TRBJ2-3; V gene: TRBV19; CDR3 protein: CASMEVRTKRGTDTQYF; CDR3 DNA: TGTGCCAGTATGGAAGTTCGGACCAAGCGGGGCACAGATACGCAGTATTTT